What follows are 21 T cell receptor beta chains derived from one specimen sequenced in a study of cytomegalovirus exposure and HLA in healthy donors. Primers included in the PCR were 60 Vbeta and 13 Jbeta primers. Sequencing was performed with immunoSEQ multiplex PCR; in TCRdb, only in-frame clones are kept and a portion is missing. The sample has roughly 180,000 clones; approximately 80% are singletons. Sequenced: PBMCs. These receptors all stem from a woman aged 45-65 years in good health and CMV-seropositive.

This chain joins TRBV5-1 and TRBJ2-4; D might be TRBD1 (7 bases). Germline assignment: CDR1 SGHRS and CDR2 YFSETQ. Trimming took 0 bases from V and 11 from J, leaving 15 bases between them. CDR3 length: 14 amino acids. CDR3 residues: CASSLAAGQRVQYF. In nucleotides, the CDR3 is TGCGCCAGCAGCTTGGCCGCGGGACAGCGGGTTCAGTACTTC.

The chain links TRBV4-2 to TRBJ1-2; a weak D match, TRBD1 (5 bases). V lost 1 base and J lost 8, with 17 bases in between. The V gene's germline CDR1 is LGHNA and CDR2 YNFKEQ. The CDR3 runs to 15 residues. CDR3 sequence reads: CASSQGVWGDEGYTF. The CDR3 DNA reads TGTGCCAGCAGCCAAGGAGTTTGGGGCGACGAAGGCTACACCTTC.

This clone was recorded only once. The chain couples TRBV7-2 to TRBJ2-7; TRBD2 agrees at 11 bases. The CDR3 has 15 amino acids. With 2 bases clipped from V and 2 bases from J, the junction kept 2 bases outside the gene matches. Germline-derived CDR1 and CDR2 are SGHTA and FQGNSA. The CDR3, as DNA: TGTGCCAGCAGCTTACGACTAGCGGGGACCTACGAGCAGTACTTC. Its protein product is CASSLRLAGTYEQYF.

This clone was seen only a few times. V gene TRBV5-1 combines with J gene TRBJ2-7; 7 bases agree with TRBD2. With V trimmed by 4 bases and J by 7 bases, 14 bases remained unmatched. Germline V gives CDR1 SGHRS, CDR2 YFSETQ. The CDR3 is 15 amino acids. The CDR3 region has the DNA TGCGCCAGCAGCCAAATGGGAGGGCCTCAGGGAGAGCAGTACTTC. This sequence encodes CASSQMGGPQGEQYF.

The CDR3: CASSKMSIRGNYGYTF. CDR3 bases: TGTGCCAGCAGCAAAATGAGCATTAGGGGGAACTATGGCTACACCTTC. The chain recombines TRBV5-6 with TRBJ1-2; possible D gene TRBD1, 6 bases. V was trimmed by 4 bases and J by 2 bases, leaving 18 bases between them. CDR1 is SGHDT, CDR2 YYEEEE, per germline. The length of the CDR3 is 16 residues. The full variable domain, its missing parts supplied by reference TRBV5-6 and TRBJ1-2, is DAGVTQSPTHLIKTRGQQVTLRCSPKSGHDTVSWYQQALGQGPQFIFQYYEEEERQRGNFPDRFSGHQFPNYSSELNVNALLLGDSALYLCASSKMSIRGNYGYTFGSGTRLTVV.

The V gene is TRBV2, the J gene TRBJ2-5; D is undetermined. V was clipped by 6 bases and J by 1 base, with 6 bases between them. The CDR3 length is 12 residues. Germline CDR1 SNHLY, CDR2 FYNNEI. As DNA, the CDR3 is TGTGCCAGCAGCCCGGGCCAAGAGACCCAGTACTTC. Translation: CASSPGQETQYF.

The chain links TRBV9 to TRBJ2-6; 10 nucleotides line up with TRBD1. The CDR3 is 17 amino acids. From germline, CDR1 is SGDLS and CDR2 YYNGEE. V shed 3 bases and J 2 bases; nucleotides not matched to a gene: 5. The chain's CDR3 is CASSARDRGPGANVLTF. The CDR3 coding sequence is TGTGCCAGCAGCGCCCGGGACAGGGGCCCTGGGGCCAACGTCCTGACTTTC.

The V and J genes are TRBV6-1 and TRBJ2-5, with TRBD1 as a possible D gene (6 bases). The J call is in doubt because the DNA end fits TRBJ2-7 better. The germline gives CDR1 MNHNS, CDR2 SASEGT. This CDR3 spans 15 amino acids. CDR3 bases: TGTGCCAGCAGTGAAGCGGCCCCTGGGGGCAGCGAGCAGTACTTC. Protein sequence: CASSEAAPGGSEQYF.

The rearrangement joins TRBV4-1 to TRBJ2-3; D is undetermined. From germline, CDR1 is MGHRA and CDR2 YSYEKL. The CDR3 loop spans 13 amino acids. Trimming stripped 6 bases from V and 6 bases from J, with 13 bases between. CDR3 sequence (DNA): TGCGCCAGCAGTCAGATTGCAGCGGATACGCAGTATTTT. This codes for CASSQIAADTQYF.

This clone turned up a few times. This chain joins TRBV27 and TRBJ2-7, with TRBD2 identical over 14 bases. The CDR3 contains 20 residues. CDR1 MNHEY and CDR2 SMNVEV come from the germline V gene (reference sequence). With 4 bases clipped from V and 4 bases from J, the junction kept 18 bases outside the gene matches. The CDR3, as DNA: TGTGCCAGCAGTTCTGGGACTAGCGGGAGTGGAGGGGCCCTTCTTTACGAGCAGTACTTC. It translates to CASSSGTSGSGGALLYEQYF.

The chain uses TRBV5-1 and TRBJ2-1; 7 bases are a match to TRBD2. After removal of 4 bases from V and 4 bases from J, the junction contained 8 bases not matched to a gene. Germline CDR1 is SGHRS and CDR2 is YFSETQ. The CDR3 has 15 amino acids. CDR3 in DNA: TGCGCCAGCAGCGGGGGGGGGACGATATACAATGAGCAGTTCTTC. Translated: CASSGGGTIYNEQFF.

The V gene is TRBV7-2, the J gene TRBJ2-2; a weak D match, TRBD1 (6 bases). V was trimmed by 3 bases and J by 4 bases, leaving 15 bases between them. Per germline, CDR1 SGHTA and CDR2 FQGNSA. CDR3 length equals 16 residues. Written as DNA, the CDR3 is TGTGCCAGCAGCTTGTGGTACGGACAGACCACCGGGGAGCTGTTTTTT. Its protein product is CASSLWYGQTTGELFF.

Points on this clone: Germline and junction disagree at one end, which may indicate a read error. CDR3 sequence: CASSQDRDRVVF. Here the CDR3 DNA reads TGCGCCAGCAGCCAAGATAGGGACAGGGTGGTCTTC. The chain combines TRBV4-3 with TRBJ2-1; the match to TRBD1 covers 9 bases. The CDR3 consists of 12 residues. Germline-derived CDR1 and CDR2 are LGHNA and YSLEER.

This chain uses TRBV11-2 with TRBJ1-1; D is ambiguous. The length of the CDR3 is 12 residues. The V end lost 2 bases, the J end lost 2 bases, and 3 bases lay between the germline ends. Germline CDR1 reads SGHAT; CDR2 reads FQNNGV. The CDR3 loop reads CASSLYNTEAFF. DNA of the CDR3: TGTGCCAGCAGCTTATATAACACTGAAGCTTTCTTT.

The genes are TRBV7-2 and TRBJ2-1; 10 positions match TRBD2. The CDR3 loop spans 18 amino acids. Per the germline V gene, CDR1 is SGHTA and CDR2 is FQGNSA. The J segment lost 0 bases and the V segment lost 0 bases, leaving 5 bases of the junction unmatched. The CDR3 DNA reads TGTGCCAGCAGCTTAGCGTCTAGCGGGAGTAGCTCCTACAATGAGCAGTTCTTC. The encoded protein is CASSLASSGSSSYNEQFF. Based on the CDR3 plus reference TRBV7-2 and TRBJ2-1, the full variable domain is GAGVSQSPSNKVTEKGKDVELRCDPISGHTALYWYRQSLGQGLEFLIYFQGNSAPDKSGLPSDRFSAERTGGSVSTLTIQRTQQEDSAVYLCASSLASSGSSSYNEQFFGPGTRLTVL.

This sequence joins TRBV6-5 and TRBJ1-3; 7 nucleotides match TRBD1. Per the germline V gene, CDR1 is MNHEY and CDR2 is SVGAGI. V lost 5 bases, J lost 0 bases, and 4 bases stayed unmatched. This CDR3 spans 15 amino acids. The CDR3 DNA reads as TGTGCCAGCAGTCGACAGGGAACCTCTGGAAACACCATATATTTT. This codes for CASSRQGTSGNTIYF.

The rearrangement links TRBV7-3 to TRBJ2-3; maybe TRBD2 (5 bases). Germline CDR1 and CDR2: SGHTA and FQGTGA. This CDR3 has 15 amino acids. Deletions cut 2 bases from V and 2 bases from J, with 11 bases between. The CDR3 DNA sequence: TGTGCCAGCAGCTTACAAGCGGCTAACACAGATACGCAGTATTTT. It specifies CASSLQAANTDTQYF.

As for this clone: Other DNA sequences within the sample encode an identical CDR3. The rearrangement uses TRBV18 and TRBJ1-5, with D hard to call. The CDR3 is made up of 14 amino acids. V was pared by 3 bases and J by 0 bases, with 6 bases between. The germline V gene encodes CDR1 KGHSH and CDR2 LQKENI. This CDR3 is CASSPSDSNQPQHF. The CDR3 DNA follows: TGTGCCAGCTCACCCAGCGATAGCAATCAGCCCCAGCATTTT. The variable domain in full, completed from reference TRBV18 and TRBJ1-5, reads NAGVMQNPRHLVRRRGQEARLRCSPMKGHSHVYWYRQLPEEGLKFMVYLQKENIIDESGMPKERFSAEFPKEGPSILRIQQVVRGDSAAYFCASSPSDSNQPQHFGDGTRLSIL.

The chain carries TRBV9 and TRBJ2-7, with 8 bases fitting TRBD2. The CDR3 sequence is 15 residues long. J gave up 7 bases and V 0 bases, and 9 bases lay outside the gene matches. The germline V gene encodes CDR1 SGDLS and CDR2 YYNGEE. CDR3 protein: CASSVDLAGSREQYF. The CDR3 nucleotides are TGTGCCAGCAGCGTAGACTTAGCGGGGTCTCGAGAGCAGTACTTC.

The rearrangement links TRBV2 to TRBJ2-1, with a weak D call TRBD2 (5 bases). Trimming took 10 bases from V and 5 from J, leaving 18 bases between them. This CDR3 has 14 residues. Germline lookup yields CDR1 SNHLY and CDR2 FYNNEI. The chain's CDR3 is CATVRRQSNNEQFF. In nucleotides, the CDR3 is TGTGCCACCGTCCGGAGGCAAAGCAACAATGAGCAGTTCTTC.

The CDR3 bases are TGTGCCAGCAGAGATAGGACAGGGAATGAAAAACTGTTTTTT. Encoded protein: CASRDRTGNEKLFF. The rearrangement uses TRBV6-1 and TRBJ1-4; 8 positions match TRBD1. The junction had 5 bases not matched to a gene; V was cut back by 6 bases and J by 5 bases. There are 14 residues in the CDR3. From germline, CDR1 is MNHNS and CDR2 SASEGT.